A single sample gave rise to the 8 T cell receptor beta chains below, sequenced in a study of regulatory T cells in long-lasting Graves disease. The time point: newly diagnosed GD, antithyroid drugs for less than 3 months. PBMC-extracted RNA yielded the TCR library. iRepertoire HTBI primers and Arm-PCR of CDR3 regions built TCR beta libraries. TCRdb reprocessed the multiplex PCR reads with MiXCR, giving one entry per CDR3 protein. The sample has hundreds of thousands of distinct CDR3 sequences, less than 20% seen once. Here the sequenced sample was peripheral blood mononuclear cells (PBMCs), taken at new diagnosis, from a patient treated with antithyroid drugs. These receptors were collected from a female donor with Graves disease.

The table lists this clonotype with many counts. V and J are TRBV5-1 and TRBJ1-4; D is unresolved. Trimming cost V 0 bases and J 4 bases, with 10 bases left between them. The CDR3 is 15 residues long. Germline V CDR1 and CDR2: SGHRS, YFSETQ. The CDR3 here is CASSLDGQSNEKLFF. CDR3 DNA: TGCGCCAGCAGCTTGGATGGGCAGAGTAATGAAAAACTGTTTTTT. Full variable domain (remainder filled in from reference TRBV5-1 and TRBJ1-4): KAGVTQTPRYLIKTRGQQVTLSCSPISGHRSVSWYQQTPGQGLQFLFEYFSETQRNKGNFPGRFSGRQFSNSRSEMNVSTLELGDSALYLCASSLDGQSNEKLFFGSGTQLSVL.

This clonotype has ten or more counts. The chain joins TRBV2 to TRBJ2-3, with a weak D call TRBD1 (5 bases). The V end lost 2 bases, the J end lost 1 base, and 10 bases lay between the germline ends. This CDR3 spans 15 amino acids. Germline values: CDR1 SNHLY, CDR2 FYNNEI. The CDR3 DNA sequence: TGTGCCAGCAGTGAACTAACAGGACGCACAGATACGCAGTATTTT. This gives the protein CASSELTGRTDTQYF.

The rearrangement links TRBV12-3 or TRBV12-4 to TRBJ2-3; D gene unclear. V was trimmed by 6 bases and J by 0 bases, leaving 10 bases between them. This CDR3 has 14 amino acids. The CDR3 spells CASSQTSSTDTQYF. CDR3 DNA: TGTGCCAGCAGCCAAACTTCAAGCACAGATACGCAGTATTTT.

The CDR3 nucleotides read TGTGCCAGTAGTCTCGAACCCCGTCGAGGGGATGAGCAGTTCTTC. This codes for CASSLEPRRGDEQFF. The rearrangement uses TRBV19 and TRBJ2-1; the D gene could be TRBD1 or TRBD2 (5 bases each). CDR1 LNHDA and CDR2 SQIVND come from the germline V gene (reference sequence). The CDR3 length is 15 residues. V gave up 5 bases and J gave up 8 bases, with 19 bases separating them.

This clonotype was counted only a few times. V is TRBV3-1 and J is TRBJ2-4; 13 bases line up with TRBD2. After removal of 6 bases from V and 1 base from J, the junction contained 12 bases not matched to a gene. This CDR3 has 19 amino acids. Germline values: CDR1 LGHDT, CDR2 YNNKEL (reference sequence). The CDR3 DNA follows: TGTGCCAGCAGACTAGCGGGAGGGCTTCTCTGGTGGGCCAAAAACATTCAGTACTTC. Amino acids: CASRLAGGLLWWAKNIQYF.

The genes are TRBV5-1 and TRBJ2-2; D is possibly TRBD2 (6 bases). This CDR3 has 13 residues. Trimming shortened V by 5 bases and J by 3 bases, and 8 bases separated the two germline ends. From germline, CDR1 is SGHRS and CDR2 YFSETQ. The CDR3 is CASRRDYTGELFF. The CDR3 nucleotides are TGCGCCAGCAGACGGGACTACACCGGGGAGCTGTTTTTT.

This clonotype was counted many times. The chain carries TRBV4-2 and TRBJ2-1; 7 nucleotides agree with TRBD1. The J segment lost 5 bases and the V segment lost 2 bases, leaving 12 bases of the junction unmatched. CDR1 and CDR2 (germline): LGHNA, YNFKEQ. The CDR3 covers 17 residues. The DNA for the CDR3 is TGTGCCAGCAGCCAACGAATGACAGGGACACGCGACAATGAGCAGTTCTTC. It is translated as CASSQRMTGTRDNEQFF.

This clonotype was observed at least ten times. The V call is TRBV5-1, the J call TRBJ1-6, with a tentative D call TRBD1 (6 bases). The CDR3 is 16 residues long. Trimming pared 2 bases from V and 4 bases from J, leaving 13 bases between. Per germline, CDR1 SGHRS and CDR2 YFSETQ. CDR3 loop: CASSFIGQTYNSPLHF. CDR3 in DNA: TGCGCCAGCAGCTTCATCGGACAGACTTATAATTCACCCCTCCACTTT.